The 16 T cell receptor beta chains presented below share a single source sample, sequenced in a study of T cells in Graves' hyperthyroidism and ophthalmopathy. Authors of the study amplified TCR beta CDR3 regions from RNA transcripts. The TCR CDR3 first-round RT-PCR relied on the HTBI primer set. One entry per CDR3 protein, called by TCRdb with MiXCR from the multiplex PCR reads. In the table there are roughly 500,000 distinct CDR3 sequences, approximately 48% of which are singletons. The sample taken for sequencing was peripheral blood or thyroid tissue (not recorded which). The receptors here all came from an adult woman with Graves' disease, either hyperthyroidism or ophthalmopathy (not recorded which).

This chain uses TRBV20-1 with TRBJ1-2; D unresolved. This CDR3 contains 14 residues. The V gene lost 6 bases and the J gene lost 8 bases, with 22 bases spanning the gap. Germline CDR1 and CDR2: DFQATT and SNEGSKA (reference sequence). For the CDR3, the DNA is TGCAGTGCGACCAAGGCTAGTCCGGAAGGGGGCTACACCTTC. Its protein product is CSATKASPEGGYTF.

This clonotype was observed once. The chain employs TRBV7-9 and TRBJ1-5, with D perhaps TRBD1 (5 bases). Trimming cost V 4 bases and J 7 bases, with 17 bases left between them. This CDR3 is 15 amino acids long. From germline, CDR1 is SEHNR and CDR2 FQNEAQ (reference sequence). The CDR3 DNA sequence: TGTGCCAGCAGCTCTAGTGGGGGTGGGGGGCAGCCCCAGCATTTT. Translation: CASSSSGGGGQPQHF.

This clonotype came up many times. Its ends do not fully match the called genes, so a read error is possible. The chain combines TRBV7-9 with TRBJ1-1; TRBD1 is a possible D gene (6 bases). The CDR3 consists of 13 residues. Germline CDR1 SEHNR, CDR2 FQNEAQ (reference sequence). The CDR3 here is CANSSDRLTEAFF. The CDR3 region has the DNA TGTGCCAACAGCTCGGACAGACTCACTGAAGCTTTCTTT.

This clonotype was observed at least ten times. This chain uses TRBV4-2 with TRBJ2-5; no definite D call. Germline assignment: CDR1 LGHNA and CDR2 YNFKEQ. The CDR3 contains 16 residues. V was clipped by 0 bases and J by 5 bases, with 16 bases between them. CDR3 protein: CASSQDLGPPGETQYF. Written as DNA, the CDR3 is TGTGCCAGCAGCCAAGACCTCGGGCCTCCCGGCGAGACCCAGTACTTC.

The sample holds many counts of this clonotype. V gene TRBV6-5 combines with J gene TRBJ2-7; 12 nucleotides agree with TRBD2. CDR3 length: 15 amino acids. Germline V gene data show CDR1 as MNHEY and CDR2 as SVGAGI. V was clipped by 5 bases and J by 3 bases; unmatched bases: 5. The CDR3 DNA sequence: TGTGCCAGCAGTCCCCGGACTAGCGGGAACTACGAGCAGTACTTC. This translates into CASSPRTSGNYEQYF.

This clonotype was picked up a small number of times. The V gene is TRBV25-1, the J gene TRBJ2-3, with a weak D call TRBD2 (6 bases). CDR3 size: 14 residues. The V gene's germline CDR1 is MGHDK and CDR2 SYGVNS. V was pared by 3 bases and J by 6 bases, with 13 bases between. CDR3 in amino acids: CASSDLLAADTQYF. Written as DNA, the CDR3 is TGTGCCAGCAGTGATTTACTAGCAGCGGATACGCAGTATTTT.

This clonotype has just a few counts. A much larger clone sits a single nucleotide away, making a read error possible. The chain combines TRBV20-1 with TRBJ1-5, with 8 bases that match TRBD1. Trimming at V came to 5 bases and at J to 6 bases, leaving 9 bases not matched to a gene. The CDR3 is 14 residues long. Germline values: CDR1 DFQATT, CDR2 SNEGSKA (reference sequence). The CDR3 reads CSAPETGVSQPQHF. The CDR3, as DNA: TGCAGTGCTCCTGAGACAGGGGTAAGTCAGCCCCAGCATTTT.

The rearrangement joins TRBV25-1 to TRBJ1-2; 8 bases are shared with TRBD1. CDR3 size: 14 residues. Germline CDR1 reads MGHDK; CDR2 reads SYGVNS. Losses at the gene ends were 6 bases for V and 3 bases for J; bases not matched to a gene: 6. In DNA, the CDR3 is TGTGCCAGCAGCGCGGACAGGGCGTACTATGGCTACACCTTC. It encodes CASSADRAYYGYTF.

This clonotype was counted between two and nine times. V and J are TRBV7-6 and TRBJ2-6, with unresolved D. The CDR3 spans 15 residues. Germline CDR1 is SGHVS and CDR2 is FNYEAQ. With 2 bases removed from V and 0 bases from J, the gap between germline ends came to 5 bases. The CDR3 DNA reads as TGTGCCAGCAGCTTACGGTACTCTGGGGCCAACGTCCTGACTTTC. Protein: CASSLRYSGANVLTF. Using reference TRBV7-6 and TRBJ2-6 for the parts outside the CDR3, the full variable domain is GAGVSQSPRYKVTKRGQDVALRCDPISGHVSLYWYRQALGQGPEFLTYFNYEAQQDKSGLPNDRFSAERPEGSISTLTIQRTEQRDSAMYRCASSLRYSGANVLTFGAGSRLTVL.

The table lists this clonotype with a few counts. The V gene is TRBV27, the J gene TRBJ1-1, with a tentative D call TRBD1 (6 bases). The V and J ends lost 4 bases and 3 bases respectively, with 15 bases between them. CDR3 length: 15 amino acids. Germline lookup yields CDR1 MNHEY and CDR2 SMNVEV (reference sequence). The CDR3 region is CASSWSGTSDTEAFF. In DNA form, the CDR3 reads TGTGCCAGCAGTTGGTCCGGGACATCCGACACTGAAGCTTTCTTT.

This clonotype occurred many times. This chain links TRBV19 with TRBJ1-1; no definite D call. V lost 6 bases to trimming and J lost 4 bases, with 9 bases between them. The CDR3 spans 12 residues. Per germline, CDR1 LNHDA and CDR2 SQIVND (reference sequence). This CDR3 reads CASSKAGTEAFF. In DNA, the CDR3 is TGTGCCAGTAGCAAGGCTGGCACTGAAGCTTTCTTT.

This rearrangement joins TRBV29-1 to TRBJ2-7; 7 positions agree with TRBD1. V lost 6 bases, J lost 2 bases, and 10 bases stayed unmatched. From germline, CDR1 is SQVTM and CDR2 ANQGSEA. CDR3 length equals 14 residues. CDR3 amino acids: CSVETGSSAYEQYF. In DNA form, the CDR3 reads TGCAGCGTAGAGACAGGGTCATCAGCCTACGAGCAGTACTTC.

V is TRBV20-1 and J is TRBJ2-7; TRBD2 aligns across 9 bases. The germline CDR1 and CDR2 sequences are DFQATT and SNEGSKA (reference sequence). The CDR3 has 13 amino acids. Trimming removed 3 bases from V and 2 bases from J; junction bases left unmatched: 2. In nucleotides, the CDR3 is TGCAGTGCTAGGAGACTAGCGGCCTACGAGCAGTACTTC. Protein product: CSARRLAAYEQYF.

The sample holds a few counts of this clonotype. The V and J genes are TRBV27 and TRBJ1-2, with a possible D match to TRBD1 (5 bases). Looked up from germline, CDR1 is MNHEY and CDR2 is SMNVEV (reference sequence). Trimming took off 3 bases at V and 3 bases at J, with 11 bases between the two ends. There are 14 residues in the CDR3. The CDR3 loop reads CASSLTGPYYGYTF. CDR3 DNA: TGTGCCAGCAGTTTGACGGGGCCATACTATGGCTACACCTTC.

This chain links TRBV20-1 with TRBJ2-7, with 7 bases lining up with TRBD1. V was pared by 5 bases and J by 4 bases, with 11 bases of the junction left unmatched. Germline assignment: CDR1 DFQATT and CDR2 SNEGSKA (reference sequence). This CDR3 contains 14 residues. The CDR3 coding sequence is TGCAGTGCTTTCGACAGGGTCCTGGCTTACGAGCAGTACTTC. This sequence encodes CSAFDRVLAYEQYF.

The CDR3 DNA reads TGTGCCAGCAGTTTACTAGGGCTCGGCTACACCTTC. It specifies CASSLLGLGYTF. The V and J genes are TRBV6-5 and TRBJ1-2; D ambiguous. The V gene's germline CDR1 is MNHEY and CDR2 SVGAGI. Trimming removed 4 bases from V and 8 bases from J, with 11 bases in between. This CDR3 spans 12 amino acids.